The T cell receptor beta chain described here comes from a study of cytomegalovirus exposure and HLA in healthy donors (dated by TCRdb to the late 2010s). Study-level background: In an earlier analysis of around 540 of the donors, less than 350 Gb of sequence data and just under 120 million unique TCR beta sequences from about 180 million T cells were reported. Roughly 300 gigabases of sequencing data and around 85 million unique TCR sequences made up an early release that covered about 640 HLA-typed donors. Among the roughly 390 genotyped donors, approximately 82% belonged to the genetic ancestry cluster associated with self-reported Caucasian donors. The study aimed to test whether cataloging public T cell receptors could reveal signatures of past pathogen exposure. The T cell repertoires of under 700 subjects were profiled by immunosequencing and related to cytomegalovirus serostatus. Besides the first cohort of around 700 subjects, a separate validation cohort made up of roughly 120 different subjects was used. To predict cytomegalovirus infection status, the study brought together high-throughput TCR immunosequencing, statistical association of individual TCRs with disease status, and machine learning. In a later analysis, previously published TCR beta repertoires from hundreds of donors were re-analyzed and high-resolution HLA genotyping was added so that TCR occurrence patterns could be studied. In the later analysis, no new phenotypic data were used to find candidate immune exposures; instead, reliance was placed on TCR beta sequences and their occurrence across donors. An earlier analysis of nearly 600 of the donors applied high-throughput TCR beta sequencing to assess whether each TCR beta V gene segment acted as functional or pseudogenic. Alongside the repertoire data, information on donor age, sex, ethnicity and CMV serostatus was compiled. Genome-wide SNP genotypes for about 60% of the roughly 670 donors were used in a later genetic analysis, which treated that subset as a discovery cohort. All discovery cohort repertoires had been generated using a single sequencing platform. Class I and class II HLA loci were covered by the typing at four-digit resolution. Typing coverage varied by locus: about 620-630 donors for A, B, C, DRB1 and DQB1; approximately 500 for DQA1; around 570 for DPA1; approximately 490 for DPB1. Roughly five DR-DQ haplotypes were handled as single units for association and clustering, since linkage in the cohort was strong. Across roughly 420 genotyped donors of the cohort, an average of roughly 200,000 unique TCR beta nucleotide sequences per donor were sequenced, and roughly 18% of those sequences were non-productive. Points the paper makes about the study in general: Presence/absence analyses assumed roughly uniform sequencing depth across donors, an assumption that may not hold. The study listed 150 to 200 TCR beta chains as associated with cytomegalovirus. According to a later analysis, parvovirus B19, influenza, CMV and Epstein-Barr virus appeared linked to several top co-occurrence clusters. Only TCR beta chains were sequenced in this cohort, and the absence of alpha or paired-chain data limited detectable features. About 17 rarely observed V segments, including chromosome 9 orphons, were excluded from the earlier analysis of about 610 of the donors because counts were too low. A later analysis associated about 18,000 TCR beta sequences with specific HLA alleles at a false discovery rate of 0.05. The classifier was reported to diagnose cytomegalovirus status with high specificity and sensitivity in both the original cohort and the validation cohort. The authors suggested that the approach could potentially be extended to other disease states and immunological phenotypes. When HLA alleles, especially DR and DQ, strongly co-occurred, attributing TCR associations to individual alleles was difficult. Most TCR sequences were seen in very few donors, while some public TCRs were found in many individuals. The only immune exposure information available for the cohort was CMV serostatus. Some IMGT-functional V segments, including TRBV6-2 and TRBV6-3, could not be told apart with the 87-base-pair reads, so those segments were excluded. A further reported finding was that TCR beta sequences accurately predicted the HLA-A and HLA-B alleles for most subjects in the first cohort. Broadly in line with IMGT annotations, most TCR beta V segments showed up in productive rearrangements about 87% or about 30% of the time in an earlier analysis of several hundred of the donors. Correlated functional status among segregating V segments might reflect linkage disequilibrium, but an unknown experimental factor could not be ruled out. A later analysis found that most CMV-associated TCR beta chains appeared HLA-restricted, with HLA associations seemingly driven largely by CMV exposure. A later genetic analysis reported fewer N-insertions in productive TCRs among donors in an Asian-associated ancestry cluster than the approximately 670-donor mean. V-gene and J-gene trimming of TCR beta chains was associated with a missense DCLRE1C variant in a later genetic analysis, and the association was replicated in an independent cohort. In vitro tests confirmed that a few of the cytomegalovirus-associated TCR beta chains recognize cytomegalovirus antigens. Because some donors lacked HLA typing at each locus, the association tests relied only on the typed subset. Compared with equally common non-associated chains, HLA-associated TCR beta chains in a later analysis were more clonally expanded and had lower generation probabilities. A cluster of highly shared sequence variants was judged likely to be a technical artifact of the sequencing pipeline. According to a later analysis, TCR association rates differed among HLA loci, with DRB1 alleles showing the most associated TCRs and HLA-C alleles showing the fewest.

The junction shows trimming of 3 bases on V and 8 bases on J, and the gene matches do not reach 10 bases of it. The CDR3 contains 16 residues, cysteine and phenylalanine counted. The CDR3 DNA has 48 bases and is translated from base 1. CDR1 and CDR2 (LNHDA, SQIVND) derive from the germline V gene (reference sequence). Libraries came from the immunoSEQ multiplex PCR assay. For the multiplex PCR, a mixture combining 60 forward primers for TCR Vbeta segments and 13 reverse primers for TCR Jbeta segments was used. A multiplex PCR assay on genomic DNA amplified the CDR3 region of rearranged TCR beta genes. The Illumina HiSeq System was used to sequence the amplified TCR beta libraries as 87-base-pair reads. The authors' analysis ran thus. A later analysis counted tens of millions of unique TCR beta chains across the 700 or so repertoires, and some 12 million of these chains were shared by at least two donors. To remove PCR and sequencing errors, raw reads were error-corrected and collapsed into unique sequences using a nearest-neighbor algorithm that merged closely related sequences. To assign V, D and J gene segments, CDR3 sequences were aligned to IMGT reference sequences. For a sequence to be retained, a match of at least six nucleotides to both a V gene segment and a J gene segment was required. Rearrangements were classified as productive when the CDR3 lacked stop codons and remained in frame with V and J, and all other rearrangements were classified as non-productive. CDR3 was defined according to IMGT convention as the region running from the second conserved V-encoded cysteine to the conserved J-encoded phenylalanine. The earlier analysis of fewer than 750 of the donors excluded sequences that lacked an unambiguous match to a single V gene segment. In an earlier analysis of several hundred of the donors, a V segment was called functional when productive rearrangements were above 56.7%, and segregating when the standard deviation between donors exceeded 5%. To diagnose cytomegalovirus status from the catalog of TCR beta chain sequences, a statistical classification framework was built. In a later analysis, V and J genes were assigned by comparing TCR nucleotide sequences against IMGT/GENE-DB human TR gene sequences. In a later analysis, CDR3 sequences and most-parsimonious VDJ recombination scenarios were assigned using the TCRdist pipeline. In a later analysis, every TCR beta chain was defined by the combination of its CDR3 amino acid sequence and its V-gene family, and reads without a unique V-gene family were dropped. To address suspected cross-contamination and a sequencing artifact, a later analysis removed 450 to 700 highly shared, low-generation-probability nucleotide sequences. In a later analysis, a clonal expansion index was calculated for each public chain from normalized within-repertoire ranks of inferred template counts. In a later analysis, generation probabilities were computed with a VDJ recombination model fitted to out-of-frame rearrangements, and the resulting probabilities were checked against IGoR. In a later analysis, hypergeometric tests were used to score TCR-TCR, TCR-HLA and TCR-CMV co-occurrence, with a repertoire-size bias correction applied to TCR pairs. A later analysis estimated false discovery rates by permuting HLA or CMV assignments 20 times. In a later analysis, co-occurring TCRs were grouped using DBSCAN, with TCRdist sequence similarity added in when clustering inside HLA-allele-positive subsets. Repertoires with fewer than 30,000 or more than 120,000 public chains, plus five repertoires with anomalous nucleotide sharing, were excluded from co-occurrence clustering. In its TCRdb copy, this immuneACCESS table keeps in-frame sequences only and misses some clones. Where compared with another copy, unresolved V genes explain less than half of these, and the others have no known cause. V, J and clone size are those of that table, while D and trimming were read from the DNA. Recorded for this sample are about 59,000 clones; 75% to 85% of them occurred a single time. Roughly 3.5% of the sample goes to the ten largest clones.

With respect to this clone: Its cognate antigen has yet to be identified. No quality values exist for individual bases; no much larger clone is one base distant.

The cohort comprised 670 or so healthy bone marrow donors. Cohort members were all nominally healthy when sampled, although unrecorded immune exposures were likely present. The donor tested CMV seronegative, placing the donor among the approximately 400 seronegative members of the cohort. A peripheral blood sample was collected from each donor, and TCR beta sequencing was performed on peripheral blood mononuclear cells. The Qiagen DNeasy Blood Extraction Kit was used to extract genomic DNA from the blood cell samples. This sequence was found in a woman between 40 and 55 years old in good health and CMV-seronegative. This chain is built from TRBV19 and TRBJ2-1; 10 nucleotides in the junction match TRBD2. Sequencing was done on a sample of PBMCs. The sequenced DNA: TGTGCCAGTAGTATCAACATGGCTAGCGGGAGCTATGAGCAGTTCTTC. Translation gives CASSINMASGSYEQFF.